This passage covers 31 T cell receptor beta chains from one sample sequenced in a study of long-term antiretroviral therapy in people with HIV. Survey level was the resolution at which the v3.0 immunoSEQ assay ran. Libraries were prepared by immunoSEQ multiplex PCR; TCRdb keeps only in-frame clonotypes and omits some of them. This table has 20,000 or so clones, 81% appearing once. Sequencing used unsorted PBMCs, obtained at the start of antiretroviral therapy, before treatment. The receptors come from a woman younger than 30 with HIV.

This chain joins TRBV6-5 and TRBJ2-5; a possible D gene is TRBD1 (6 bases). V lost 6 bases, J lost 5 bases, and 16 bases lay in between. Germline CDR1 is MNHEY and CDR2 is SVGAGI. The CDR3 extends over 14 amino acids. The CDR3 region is CASSPGALGETQYF. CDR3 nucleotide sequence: TGTGCCAGCAGCCCAGGGGCTTTAGGGGAGACCCAGTACTTC.

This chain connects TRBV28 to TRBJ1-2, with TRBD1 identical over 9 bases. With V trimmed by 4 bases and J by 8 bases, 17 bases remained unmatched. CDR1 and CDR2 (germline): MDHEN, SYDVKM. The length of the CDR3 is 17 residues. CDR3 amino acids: CASSSRLPGQGTRGYTF. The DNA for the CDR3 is TGTGCCAGCAGTTCACGACTACCGGGACAGGGTACGAGGGGCTACACCTTC.

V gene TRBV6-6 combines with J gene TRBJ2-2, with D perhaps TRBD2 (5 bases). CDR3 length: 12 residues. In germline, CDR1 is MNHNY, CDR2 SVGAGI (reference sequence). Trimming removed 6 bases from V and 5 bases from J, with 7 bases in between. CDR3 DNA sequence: TGTGCCAGCAGAACGGGAACCGGGGAGCTGTTTTTT. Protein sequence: CASRTGTGELFF.

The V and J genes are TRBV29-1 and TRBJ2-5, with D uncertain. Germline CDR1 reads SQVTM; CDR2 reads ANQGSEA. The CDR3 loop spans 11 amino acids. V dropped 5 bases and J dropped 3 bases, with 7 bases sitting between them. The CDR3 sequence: CSVWGKETQYF. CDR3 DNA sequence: TGCAGCGTTTGGGGAAAAGAGACCCAGTACTTC.

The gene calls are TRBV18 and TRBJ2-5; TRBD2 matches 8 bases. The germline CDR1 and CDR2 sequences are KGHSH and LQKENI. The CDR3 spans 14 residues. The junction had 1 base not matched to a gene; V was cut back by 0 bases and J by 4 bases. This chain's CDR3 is CASSPPSGRETQYF. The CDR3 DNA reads TGTGCCAGCTCACCACCGAGCGGGAGAGAGACCCAGTACTTC.

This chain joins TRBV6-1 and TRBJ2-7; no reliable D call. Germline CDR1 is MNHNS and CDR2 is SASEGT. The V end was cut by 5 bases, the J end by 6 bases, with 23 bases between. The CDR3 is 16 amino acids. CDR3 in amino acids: CASSKGIGDGYLEQYF. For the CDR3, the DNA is TGTGCCAGCAGTAAAGGGATTGGAGACGGATACCTCGAGCAGTACTTC.

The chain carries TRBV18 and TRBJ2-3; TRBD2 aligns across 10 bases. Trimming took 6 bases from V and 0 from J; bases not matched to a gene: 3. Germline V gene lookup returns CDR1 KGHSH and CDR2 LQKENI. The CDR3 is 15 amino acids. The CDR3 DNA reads TGTGCCAGCTCGACTAGCGGGCCCAGCACAGATACGCAGTATTTT. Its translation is CASSTSGPSTDTQYF. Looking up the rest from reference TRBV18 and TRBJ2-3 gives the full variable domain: NAGVMQNPRHLVRRRGQEARLRCSPMKGHSHVYWYRQLPEEGLKFMVYLQKENIIDESGMPKERFSAEFPKEGPSILRIQQVVRGDSAAYFCASSTSGPSTDTQYFGPGTRLTVL.

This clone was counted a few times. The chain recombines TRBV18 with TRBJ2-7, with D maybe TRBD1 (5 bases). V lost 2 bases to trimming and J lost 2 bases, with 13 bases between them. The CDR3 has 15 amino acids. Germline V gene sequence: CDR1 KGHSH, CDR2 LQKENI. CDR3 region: CASSPGLQDAYEQYF. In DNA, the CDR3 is TGTGCCAGCTCACCAGGGTTACAGGACGCCTACGAGCAGTACTTC. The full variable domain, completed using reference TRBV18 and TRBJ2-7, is NAGVMQNPRHLVRRRGQEARLRCSPMKGHSHVYWYRQLPEEGLKFMVYLQKENIIDESGMPKERFSAEFPKEGPSILRIQQVVRGDSAAYFCASSPGLQDAYEQYFGPGTRLTVT.

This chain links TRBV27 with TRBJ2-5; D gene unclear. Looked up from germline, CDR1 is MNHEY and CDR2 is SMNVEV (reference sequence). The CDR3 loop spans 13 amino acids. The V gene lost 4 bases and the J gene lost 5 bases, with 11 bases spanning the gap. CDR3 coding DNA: TGTGCCAGCAGTTCCCGGCCCAGGGAGACCCAGTACTTC. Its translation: CASSSRPRETQYF.

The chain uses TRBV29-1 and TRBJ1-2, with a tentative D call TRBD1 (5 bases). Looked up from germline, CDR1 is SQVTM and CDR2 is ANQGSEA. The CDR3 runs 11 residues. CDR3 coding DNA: TGCAGTTGGGGGGAGGACTATGGCTACACCTTC. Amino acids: CSWGEDYGYTF.

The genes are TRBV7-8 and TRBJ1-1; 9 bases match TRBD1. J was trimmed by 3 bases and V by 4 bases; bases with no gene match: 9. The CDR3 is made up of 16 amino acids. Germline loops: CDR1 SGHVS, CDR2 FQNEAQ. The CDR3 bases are TGTGCCAGCAGCTATTCGGACAGGGGCGGGGACACTGAAGCTTTCTTT. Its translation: CASSYSDRGGDTEAFF.

CDR3 residues: CASSFPKRGMSSYNEQFF. For the CDR3, the DNA is TGTGCCAGCAGTTTTCCAAAGCGCGGGATGAGCTCCTACAATGAGCAGTTCTTC. The chain couples TRBV28 to TRBJ2-1; TRBD2 is a possible D gene (6 bases). Between the trimmed V and J ends, which lost 3 bases and 0 bases, there was a span of 18 bases. The CDR3 is made up of 18 amino acids. CDR1 and CDR2 (germline): MDHEN, SYDVKM.

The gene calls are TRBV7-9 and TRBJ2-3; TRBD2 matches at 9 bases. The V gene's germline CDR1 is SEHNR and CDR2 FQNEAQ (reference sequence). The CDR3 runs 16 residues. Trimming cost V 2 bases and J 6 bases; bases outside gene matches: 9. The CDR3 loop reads CASSLTNSGGSDTQYF. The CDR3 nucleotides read TGTGCCAGCAGCTTAACTAATAGCGGGGGATCGGATACGCAGTATTTT.

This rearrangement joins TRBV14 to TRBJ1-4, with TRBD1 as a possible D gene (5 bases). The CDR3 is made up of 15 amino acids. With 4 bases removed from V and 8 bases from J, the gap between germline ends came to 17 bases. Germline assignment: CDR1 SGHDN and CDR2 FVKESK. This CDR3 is CASSLSPGPGEKLFF. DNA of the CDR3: TGTGCCAGCAGCCTTTCCCCAGGGCCGGGGGAAAAACTGTTTTTT.

The CDR3 sequence: CASSPLAQGRSEAFF. In nucleotides, the CDR3 is TGCGCCAGCAGCCCGCTAGCCCAGGGGCGCTCTGAAGCTTTCTTT. V gene TRBV5-1 combines with J gene TRBJ1-1; D may be TRBD1 (6 bases). Germline CDR1 and CDR2: SGHRS and YFSETQ. With 4 bases removed from V and 6 bases from J, the gap between germline ends came to 19 bases. There are 15 residues in the CDR3.

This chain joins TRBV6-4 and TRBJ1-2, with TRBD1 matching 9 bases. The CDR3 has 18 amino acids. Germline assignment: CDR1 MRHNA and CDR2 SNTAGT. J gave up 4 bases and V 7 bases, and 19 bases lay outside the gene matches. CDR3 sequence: CASTNHADRGSFFYGYTF. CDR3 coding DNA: TGTGCCAGCACCAACCACGCGGACAGGGGCTCCTTTTTCTATGGCTACACCTTC.

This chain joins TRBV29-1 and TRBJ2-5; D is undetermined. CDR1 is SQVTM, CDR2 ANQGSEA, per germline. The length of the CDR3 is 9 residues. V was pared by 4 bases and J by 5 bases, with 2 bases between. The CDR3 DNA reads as TGCAGCGTTGGGGAGACCCAGTACTTC. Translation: CSVGETQYF.

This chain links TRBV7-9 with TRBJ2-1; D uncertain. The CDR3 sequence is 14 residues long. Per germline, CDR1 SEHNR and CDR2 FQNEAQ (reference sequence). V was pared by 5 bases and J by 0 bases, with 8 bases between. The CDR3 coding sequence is TGTGCCAGCAGCCTCCGAAGCTCCTACAATGAGCAGTTCTTC. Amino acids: CASSLRSSYNEQFF.

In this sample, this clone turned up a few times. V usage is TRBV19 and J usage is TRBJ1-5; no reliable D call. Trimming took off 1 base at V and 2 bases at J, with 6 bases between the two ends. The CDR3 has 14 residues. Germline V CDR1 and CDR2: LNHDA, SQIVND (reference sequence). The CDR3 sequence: CASSIGSGNQPQHF. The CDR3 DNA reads TGTGCCAGTAGTATAGGGTCCGGCAATCAGCCCCAGCATTTT.

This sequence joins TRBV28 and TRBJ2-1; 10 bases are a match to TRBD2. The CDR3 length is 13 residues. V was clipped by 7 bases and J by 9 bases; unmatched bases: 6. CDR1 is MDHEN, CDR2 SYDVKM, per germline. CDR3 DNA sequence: TGTGCCAGCAAGGTGTCTAGCGGGAGTGAGCAGTTCTTC. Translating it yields CASKVSSGSEQFF.

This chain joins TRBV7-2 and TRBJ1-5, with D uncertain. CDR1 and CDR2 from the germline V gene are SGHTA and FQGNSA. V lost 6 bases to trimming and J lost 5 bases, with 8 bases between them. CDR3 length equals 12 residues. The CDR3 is CASSLPDQPQHF. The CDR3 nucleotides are TGTGCCAGCAGTTTGCCAGATCAGCCCCAGCATTTT.

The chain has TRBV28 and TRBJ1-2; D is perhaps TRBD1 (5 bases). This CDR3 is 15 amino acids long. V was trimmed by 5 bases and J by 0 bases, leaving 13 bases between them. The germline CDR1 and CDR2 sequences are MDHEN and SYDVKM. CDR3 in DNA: TGTGCCAGCAGTACTAGAGGGGCAGCTAACTATGGCTACACCTTC. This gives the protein CASSTRGAANYGYTF.

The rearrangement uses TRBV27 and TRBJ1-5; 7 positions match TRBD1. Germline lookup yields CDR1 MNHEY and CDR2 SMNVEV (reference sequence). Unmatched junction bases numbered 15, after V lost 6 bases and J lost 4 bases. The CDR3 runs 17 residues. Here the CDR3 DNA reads TGTGCCAGCAGGGAAGCCGGGACAGCCCTTTTAAATCAGCCCCAGCATTTT. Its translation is CASREAGTALLNQPQHF.

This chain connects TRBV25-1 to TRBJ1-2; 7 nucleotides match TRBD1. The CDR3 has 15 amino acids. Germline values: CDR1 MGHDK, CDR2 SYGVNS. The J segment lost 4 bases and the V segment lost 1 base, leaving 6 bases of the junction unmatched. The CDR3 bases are TGTGCCAGCAGTGAATGGGAGGGGGCGGCCTATGGCTACACCTTC. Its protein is CASSEWEGAAYGYTF.

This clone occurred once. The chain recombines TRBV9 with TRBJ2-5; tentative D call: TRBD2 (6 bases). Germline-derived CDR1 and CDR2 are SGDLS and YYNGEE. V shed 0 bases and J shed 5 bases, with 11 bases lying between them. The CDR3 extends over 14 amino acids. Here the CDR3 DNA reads TGTGCCAGCAGCGTAGCGGGAGTGAGGGAGACCCAGTACTTC. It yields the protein CASSVAGVRETQYF.

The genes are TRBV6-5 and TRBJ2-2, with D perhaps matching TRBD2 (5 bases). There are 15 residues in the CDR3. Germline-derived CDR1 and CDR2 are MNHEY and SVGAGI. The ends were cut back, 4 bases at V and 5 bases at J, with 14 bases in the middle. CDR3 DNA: TGTGCCAGCAGTTTAACGGGAATGAGGACCGGGGAGCTGTTTTTT. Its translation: CASSLTGMRTGELFF.

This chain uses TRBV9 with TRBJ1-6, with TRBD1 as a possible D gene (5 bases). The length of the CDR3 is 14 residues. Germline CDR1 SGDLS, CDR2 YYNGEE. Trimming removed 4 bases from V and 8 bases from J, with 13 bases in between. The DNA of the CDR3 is TGTGCCAGCAGCCCGGGACCGACGGATTCACCCCTCCACTTT. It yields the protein CASSPGPTDSPLHF.

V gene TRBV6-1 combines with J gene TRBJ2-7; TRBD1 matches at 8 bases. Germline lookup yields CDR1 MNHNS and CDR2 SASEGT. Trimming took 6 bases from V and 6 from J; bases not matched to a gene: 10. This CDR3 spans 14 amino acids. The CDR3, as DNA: TGTGCCAGCAGAGACAGGGGCAGTCTATTCGAGCAGTACTTC. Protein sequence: CASRDRGSLFEQYF.

The CDR3 region is CASSVGGSQETQYF. In DNA form, the CDR3 reads TGTGCCAGCAGCGTAGGGGGCTCGCAAGAGACCCAGTACTTC. This chain connects TRBV9 to TRBJ2-5, with a weak D call TRBD1 (5 bases). The CDR3 length is 14 residues. V shed 0 bases and J shed 2 bases, with 8 bases lying between them. Germline CDR1 and CDR2: SGDLS and YYNGEE.

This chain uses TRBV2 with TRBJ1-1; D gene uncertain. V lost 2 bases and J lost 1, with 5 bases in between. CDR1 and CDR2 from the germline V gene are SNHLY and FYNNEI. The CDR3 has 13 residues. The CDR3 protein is CASSEIANTEAFF. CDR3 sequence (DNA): TGTGCCAGCAGTGAAATTGCGAACACTGAAGCTTTCTTT.

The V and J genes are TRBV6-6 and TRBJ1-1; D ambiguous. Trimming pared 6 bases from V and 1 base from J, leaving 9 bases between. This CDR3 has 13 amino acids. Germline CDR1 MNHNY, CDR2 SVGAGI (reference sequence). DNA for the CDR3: TGTGCCAGCAGCCCTGCCCCGAACACTGAAGCTTTCTTT. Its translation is CASSPAPNTEAFF.